This is a list of T cell receptor beta chains from one sample in a study of glioma-infiltrating T cells after dendritic cell vaccination. Sequencing was performed with immunoSEQ multiplex PCR; in TCRdb, only in-frame clones are kept and a portion is missing. The table shows 80,000 to 100,000 clones, with approximately 80% occurring only once. This material consisted of blood, taken before dendritic cell vaccination. These receptors all stem from a human donor with glioblastoma. Each CDR3 is given with its conserved first and last residue. D genes are given only for firm matches. Only some rows state a clone size, as once, few, many or a class for expanded clones.

j_call,v_call,d_call,clone_size,cdr3_aa,cdr3_nt
TRBJ2-7,TRBV11-2,NA,NA,CASSSAYEQYF,TGTGCCAGCAGCTCAGCCTACGAGCAGTACTTC
TRBJ2-5,TRBV7-3,TRBD1,few,CASSRTGPGETQYF,TGTGCCAGCAGCCGGACAGGGCCGGGGGAGACCCAGTACTTC
TRBJ1-2,TRBV27,NA,NA,CASSSYRASNYGYTF,TGTGCCAGCAGTTCCTACAGGGCTTCTAACTATGGCTACACCTTC
TRBJ2-5,TRBV7-3,TRBD2,NA,CASSLREAGPETQYF,TGTGCCAGCAGCTTACGGGAGGCAGGGCCAGAGACCCAGTACTTC
TRBJ1-1,TRBV5-1,TRBD1,once,CASSWGTGLVIGNTEAFF,TGCGCCAGCAGCTGGGGGACAGGGTTAGTAATAGGGAACACTGAAGCTTTCTTT
TRBJ1-5,TRBV2,NA,NA,CASSVSQVRQPQHF,TGTGCCAGCAGCGTTTCACAGGTGCGTCAGCCCCAGCATTTT
TRBJ1-4,TRBV5-1,NA,NA,CASSLVGAANEKLFF,TGCGCCAGCAGCTTGGTAGGGGCGGCTAATGAAAAACTGTTTTTT
TRBJ2-1,TRBV29-1,TRBD2,NA,CSGLKRAGSYNEQFF,TGCAGCGGCCTCAAGCGAGCGGGATCCTACAATGAGCAGTTCTTC
TRBJ2-7,TRBV4-2,TRBD2,NA,CASSPGLAGNEQYF,TGTGCCAGCAGCCCCGGACTAGCGGGGAACGAGCAGTACTTC
TRBJ1-2,TRBV5-4,NA,NA,CASSLGGTNYGYTF,TGTGCCAGCAGCTTGGGGGGGACAAACTATGGCTACACCTTC
TRBJ2-2,TRBV19,NA,NA,CASRPGHANTGELFF,TGTGCCAGTAGACCAGGACATGCGAACACCGGGGAGCTGTTTTTT
TRBJ2-7,TRBV11-2,NA,once,CASSLTYEQYF,TGTGCCAGCAGCTTAACATACGAGCAGTACTTC
TRBJ1-2,TRBV9,NA,NA,CASSASAADYGYTF,TGTGCCAGCAGCGCATCCGCGGCAGACTATGGCTACACCTTC
TRBJ2-1,TRBV9,NA,NA,CASSVGLLYNEQFF,TGTGCCAGCAGCGTAGGACTTCTCTACAATGAGCAGTTCTTC
TRBJ1-1,TRBV18,TRBD1,NA,CASQPGQGATEAFF,TGTGCCAGCCAACCCGGACAGGGGGCGACTGAAGCTTTCTTT
TRBJ2-1,TRBV20-1,NA,once,CSARPDNEQFF,TGCAGTGCTAGACCCGACAATGAGCAGTTCTTC
TRBJ2-1,TRBV10-3,NA,few,CAISDAGRQGNEQFF,TGTGCCATCAGTGATGCAGGGAGGCAGGGCAATGAGCAGTTCTTC
TRBJ1-3,TRBV7-9,NA,NA,CASSLKDRVSGNTIYF,TGTGCCAGCAGCTTAAAGGACAGAGTCTCTGGAAACACCATATATTTT
TRBJ1-4,TRBV7-9,TRBD1,NA,CASSGWDRGAHEKLFF,TGTGCCAGCAGCGGATGGGACAGGGGAGCCCATGAAAAACTGTTTTTT
TRBJ2-5,TRBV30,TRBD2,NA,CAWNEGLAGVFPQGTQYF,TGTGCCTGGAACGAAGGACTAGCGGGAGTGTTTCCCCAAGGGACCCAGTACTTC
TRBJ1-5,TRBV5-1,NA,few,CASSFGVTGQPQHF,TGCGCCAGCAGCTTCGGGGTAACGGGCCAGCCCCAGCATTTT
TRBJ1-2,TRBV6-5,NA,NA,CASSYSTAEQGYGYTF,TGTGCCAGCAGTTACTCGACGGCGGAACAAGGCTATGGCTACACCTTC
TRBJ2-3,TRBV5-1,TRBD1,NA,CASSGSLTGGDPNTDTQYF,TGCGCCAGCAGCGGGAGCCTTACAGGGGGCGACCCCAACACAGATACGCAGTATTTT
TRBJ1-5,TRBV7-2,TRBD1,NA,CASSLVPPGQGYQPQHF,TGTGCCAGCAGCTTAGTTCCCCCCGGACAGGGGTATCAGCCCCAGCATTTT